This T cell receptor beta chain was documented in a study of T cell repertoires in cytomegalovirus infection. One entry per CDR3 protein results from TCRdb running MiXCR on the reads. Seen here are around 570,000 distinct CDR3 sequences, almost 40% observed once, and the top ten hold around 50%. To note about this clonotype: The target antigen is unknown.

The CDR3 sequence is 15 residues long. Trimming stripped 0 bases from V and 4 bases from J, with 12 bases between. The germline V gene encodes CDR1 LGHNA and CDR2 YNFKEQ. J is TRBJ1-1 and V is TRBV4-2, with D possibly TRBD1 on 6 matching bases. The TCR sequence derives from a human donor in good health (CMV status not recorded). Some clones in this sample may be carry-over from other donors' samples. The sequences come from cultured PBMCs, collected from culture after CMV antigen stimulation. CDR3 in DNA: TGTGCCAGCAGCCAAGAGGAGGGGGAAGTCACTGAAGCTTTCTTT. It yields the protein CASSQEEGEVTEAFF.